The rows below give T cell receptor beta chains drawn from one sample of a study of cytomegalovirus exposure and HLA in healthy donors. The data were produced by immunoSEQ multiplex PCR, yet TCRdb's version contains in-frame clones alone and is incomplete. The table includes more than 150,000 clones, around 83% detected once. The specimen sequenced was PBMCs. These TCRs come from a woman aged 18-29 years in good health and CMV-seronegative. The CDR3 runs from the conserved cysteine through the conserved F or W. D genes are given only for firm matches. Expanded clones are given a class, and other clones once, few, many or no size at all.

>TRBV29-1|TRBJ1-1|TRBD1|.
CSVADRGRQTEAFF
TGCAGCGTGGCCGACAGGGGAAGGCAAACTGAAGCTTTCTTT
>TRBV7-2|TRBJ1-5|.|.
CAAGPQRPQHF
TGTGCCGCGGGCCCCCAGCGGCCCCAGCATTTT
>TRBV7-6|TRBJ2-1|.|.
CASSLASSRVGHNEQFF
TGTGCCAGCAGCTTAGCCTCGTCCAGGGTAGGTCACAATGAGCAGTTCTTC
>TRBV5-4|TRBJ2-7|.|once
CASSLLQGNLYEQYF
TGTGCCAGCAGCTTGCTACAGGGTAACCTTTACGAGCAGTACTTC
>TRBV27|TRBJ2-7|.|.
CASSAFRTGYEQYF
TGTGCCAGCAGTGCCTTTCGGACTGGCTACGAGCAGTACTTC
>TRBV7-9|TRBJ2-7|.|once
CASSARDFNYEQYF
TGTGCCAGCAGCGCCCGGGACTTCAACTACGAGCAGTACTTC
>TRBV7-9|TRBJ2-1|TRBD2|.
CASSLDWPSGNNEQFF
TGTGCCAGCAGCTTAGACTGGCCTAGCGGAAACAATGAGCAGTTCTTC
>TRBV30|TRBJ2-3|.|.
CAWSPGAGTDTQYF
TGTGCCTGGAGTCCGGGTGCAGGCACAGATACGCAGTATTTT
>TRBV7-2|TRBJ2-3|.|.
CASSLARDTQYF
TGTGCCAGCAGCTTAGCGAGAGATACGCAGTATTTT
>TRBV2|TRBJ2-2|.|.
CAGLKASPSGTGELFF
TGTGCCGGACTCAAGGCCTCCCCCTCCGGAACGGGGGAGCTGTTTTTT